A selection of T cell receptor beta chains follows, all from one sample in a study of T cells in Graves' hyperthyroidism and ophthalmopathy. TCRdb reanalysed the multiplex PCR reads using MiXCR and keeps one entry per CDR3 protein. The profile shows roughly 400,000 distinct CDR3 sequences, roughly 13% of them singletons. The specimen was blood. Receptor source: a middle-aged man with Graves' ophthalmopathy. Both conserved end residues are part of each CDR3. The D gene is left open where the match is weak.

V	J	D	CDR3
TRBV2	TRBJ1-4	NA	CASSSGHADATNEKLFF
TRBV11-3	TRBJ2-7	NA	CASSYLRDALSYEQYF
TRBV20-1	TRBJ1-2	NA	CSAIPGRLQLGGYTF
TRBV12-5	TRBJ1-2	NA	CASGERDGNYGYTF
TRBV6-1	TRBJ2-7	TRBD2	CASKFGGRLDEQYF
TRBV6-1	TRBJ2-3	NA	CASSGRDGGTDTQYF
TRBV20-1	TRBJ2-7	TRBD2	CSATTSGISYEQYF
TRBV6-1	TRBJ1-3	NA	CASVPGHASGNTIYF
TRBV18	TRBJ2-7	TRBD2	CASSSREGGDEQYF
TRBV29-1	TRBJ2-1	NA	CSVEDRDSGPYNEQFF
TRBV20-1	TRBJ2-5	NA	CSANRILQETQYF
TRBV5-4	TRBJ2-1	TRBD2	CASSPGAGTSGYNEQFF
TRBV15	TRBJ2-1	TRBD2	CATSRPGLAGGPRGYNEQFF
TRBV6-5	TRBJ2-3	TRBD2	CASSYLGGSISDTQYF
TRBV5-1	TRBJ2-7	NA	CASSLERPSSYEQYF
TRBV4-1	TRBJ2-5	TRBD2	CASSQDGRASWYF
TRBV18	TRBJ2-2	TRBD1	CASSITSGTGNTGELFF
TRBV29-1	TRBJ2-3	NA	CSAGPGQSTDTQYF
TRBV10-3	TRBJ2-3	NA	CATVAGPDTQYF
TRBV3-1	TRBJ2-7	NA	CASSDPGYEQYF
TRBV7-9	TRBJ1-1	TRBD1	CASSYYWTGGGTEAFF
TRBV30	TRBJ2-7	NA	CAWTDRSYEQYF
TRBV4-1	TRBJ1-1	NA	CASSQERREAFF
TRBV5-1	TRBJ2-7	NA	CASSSEGWYVSGQYF
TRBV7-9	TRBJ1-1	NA	CASRPDGNTEAFF
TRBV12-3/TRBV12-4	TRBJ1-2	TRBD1	CASSPGQGGINYGYTF
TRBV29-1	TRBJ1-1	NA	CSVGGSWGESTEAFF
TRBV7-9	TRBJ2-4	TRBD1	CASSQGTGGIQYF
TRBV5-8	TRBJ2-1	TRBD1	CASSVGTGFVQFF
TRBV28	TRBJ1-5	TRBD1	CASSTPGQGQPQHF
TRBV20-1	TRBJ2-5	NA	CSARDSGGETQYF
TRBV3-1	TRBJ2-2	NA	CASSPRPQGTGELFF
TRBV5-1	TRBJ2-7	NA	CASSLARTPVTEQYF
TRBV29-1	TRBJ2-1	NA	CSVLGVGEQFF
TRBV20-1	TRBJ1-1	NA	CSARGGSYTEAFF
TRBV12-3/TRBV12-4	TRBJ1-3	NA	CASSLATRRLSGNTIYF
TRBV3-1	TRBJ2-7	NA	CASSQPGPSYEQYF
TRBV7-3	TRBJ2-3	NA	CASSLFNTDTQYF
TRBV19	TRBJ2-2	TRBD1	CASSTTGTGFTGELFF
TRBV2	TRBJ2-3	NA	CASSDGTRGGDTQYF
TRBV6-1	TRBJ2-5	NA	CASSEATAQETQYF
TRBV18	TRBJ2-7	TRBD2	CASSPAGTSGPTHEQYF
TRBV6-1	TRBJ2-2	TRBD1	CASTQTGTGTGELFF
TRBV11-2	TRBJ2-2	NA	CASSLGAVTGELFF
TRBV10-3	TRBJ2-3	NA	CAISESASREPDTQYF